This T cell receptor (beta chain) was obtained from a study of T cell repertoires in cytomegalovirus infection. Whole-study context: An indication of both CMV infection and matching HLA type came from public TCR beta signatures. Study findings and constraints: Frequencies of public TCR beta families were cumulated, and this identified carriers of CMV plus the relevant HLA. Dominating the ex vivo response were HLA-C-restricted CMV-specific TCR beta clonotypes.

In this sample, this clonotype turned up many times. What it recognizes is unknown. This CDR3 has 12 residues. V was cut by 6 bases and J by 9 bases, with 12 bases left in between. Each CDR3 protein gets one entry after TCRdb re-called the reads with MiXCR. The sample carries about 490,000 distinct CDR3 sequences, about 25% recorded once. The sequencing sample was made of PBMCs. The chain combines TRBV12-3 or TRBV12-4 with TRBJ2-1; no clear D. The TCR comes from a human donor in good health (CMV status not recorded). Some clones in this sample may be carry-over from other donors' samples. CDR3 coding DNA: TGTGCCAGCAGCCCGGGCCCTGGTGAGCAGTTCTTC. Amino acid sequence: CASSPGPGEQFF.